Detailed here is one T cell receptor beta chain. This CDR3 is 11 amino acids long. Germline V gene lookup returns CDR1 SGHNT and CDR2 YYREEE (reference sequence). Trimming took off 2 bases at V and 10 bases at J, with 6 bases between the two ends. This entry belongs to a study of blood T cell repertoires in COVID-19. As for the study in general: Sites in the United States, Italy and Spain provided acute and convalescent COVID-19 samples. In each case, the material was cDNA or gDNA derived from T cells, B-cell-depleted T cells, or PBMCs.

Profiled with immunoSEQ multiplex PCR; TCRdb holds only in-frame clones, not every one. The sample carries about 180,000 clones, around 87% recorded once. This clonotype was obtained from a woman aged 30 to 39 with active or convalescent COVID-19. The J gene is TRBJ1-4, the V gene TRBV5-4; tentative D call: TRBD1 (6 bases). Sequencing used peripheral blood. CDR3 bases: TGTGCCAGCAGCTTAGGGGGAAAACTGTTTTTT. Translation: CASSLGGKLFF. Combining the CDR3 with reference TRBV5-4 and TRBJ1-4 gives the whole variable domain ETGVTQSPTHLIKTRGQQVTLRCSSQSGHNTVSWYQQALGQGPQFIFQYYREEENGRGNFPPRFSGLQFPNYSSELNVNALELDDSALYLCASSLGGKLFFGSGTQLSVL.